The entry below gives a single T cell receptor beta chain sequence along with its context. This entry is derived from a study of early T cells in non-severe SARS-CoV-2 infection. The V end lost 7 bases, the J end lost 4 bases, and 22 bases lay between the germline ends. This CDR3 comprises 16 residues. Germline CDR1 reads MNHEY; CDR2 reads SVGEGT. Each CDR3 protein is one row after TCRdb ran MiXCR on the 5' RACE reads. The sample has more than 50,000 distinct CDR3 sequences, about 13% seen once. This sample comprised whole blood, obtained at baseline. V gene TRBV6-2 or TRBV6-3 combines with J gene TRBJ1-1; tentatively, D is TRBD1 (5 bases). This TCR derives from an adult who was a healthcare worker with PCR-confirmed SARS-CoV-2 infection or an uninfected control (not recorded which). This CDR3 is CASKDYNTGWSTEAFF. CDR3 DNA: TGTGCCAGCAAAGACTATAATACAGGTTGGAGCACTGAAGCTTTCTTT.